The 31 T cell receptor beta chains given below trace back to one sample, sequenced in a study of OX40 agonist ivuxolimab in advanced cancers. Clones were read by immunoSEQ multiplex PCR, and TCRdb kept only the in-frame ones, dropping some. The data show 85,000 to 120,000 clones, approximately 90% seen once. Sequenced material: CD4+ or CD8+ T cells sorted from blood, taken in a trial of the OX40 agonist ivuxolimab. Source of these receptors: an adult with an advanced solid tumor such as melanoma, head and neck, liver or kidney cancer.

This clone has a handful of counts. The gene calls are TRBV5-1 and TRBJ2-5; D is undetermined. Germline V gene lookup returns CDR1 SGHRS and CDR2 YFSETQ. The CDR3 has 14 amino acids. Trimming removed 0 bases from V and 4 bases from J, with 10 bases in between. DNA for the CDR3: TGCGCCAGCAGCTTGGGTGGGCCCGGAGAGACCCAGTACTTC. It translates to CASSLGGPGETQYF.

V and J are TRBV5-6 and TRBJ2-6; D ambiguous. This CDR3 comprises 15 residues. V was pared by 0 bases and J by 0 bases, with 4 bases between. Germline V gene data show CDR1 as SGHDT and CDR2 as YYEEEE. CDR3 nucleotide sequence: TGTGCCAGCAGCTTGGTGGCCTCTGGGGCCAACGTCCTGACTTTC. Translating it yields CASSLVASGANVLTF.

The genes are TRBV10-3 and TRBJ1-5; TRBD1 matches 9 bases. The CDR3 extends over 13 amino acids. The V gene end was trimmed by 9 bases and the J gene end by 7 bases; junction bases not matched to a gene: 7. Germline V gene data show CDR1 as ENHRY and CDR2 as SYGVKD. The CDR3 sequence is CAIGTGGGQPQHF. The DNA of the CDR3 is TGTGCCATTGGTACAGGGGGCGGACAGCCCCAGCATTTT.

The CDR3 DNA reads as TGCGCCAGCAGCCAAGACTATGGCAGAGAAAGCGAGCAGTACTTC. This gives the protein CASSQDYGRESEQYF. The V and J genes are TRBV4-1 and TRBJ2-7; D is ambiguous. This CDR3 comprises 15 residues. V was pared by 0 bases and J by 6 bases, with 15 bases between. Germline-derived CDR1 and CDR2 are MGHRA and YSYEKL.

The chain has TRBV19 and TRBJ1-4; D is unresolved. Between the trimmed V and J ends, which lost 5 bases and 8 bases, there was a span of 9 bases. CDR1 is LNHDA and CDR2 is SQIVND in the germline V gene (reference sequence). CDR3 size: 12 residues. CDR3 sequence: CASSGVTEKLFF. Here the CDR3 DNA reads TGTGCCAGTAGTGGGGTCACCGAAAAACTGTTTTTT. Looking up the rest from reference TRBV19 and TRBJ1-4 gives the full variable domain: DGGITQSPKYLFRKEGQNVTLSCEQNLNHDAMYWYRQDPGQGLRLIYYSQIVNDFQKGDIAEGYSVSREKKESFPLTVTSAQKNPTAFYLCASSGVTEKLFFGSGTQLSVL.

The chain carries TRBV11-3 and TRBJ2-1; no reliable D call. The V end lost 2 bases, the J end lost 5 bases, and 10 bases lay between the germline ends. The germline V gene encodes CDR1 SGHNT and CDR2 YENEEA. The CDR3 is made up of 14 amino acids. CDR3 nucleotide sequence: TGTGCCAGCAGCTTAAATGCAGCTGACAATGAGCAGTTCTTC. It is translated as CASSLNAADNEQFF.

The CDR3 coding sequence is TGTGCCAGCAGGCCGGGACCCCAATCGGGGTTAGGAACTAATGAAAAACTGTTTTTT. Its protein is CASRPGPQSGLGTNEKLFF. This chain connects TRBV2 to TRBJ1-4; tentative D call: TRBD1 (5 bases). Per the germline V gene, CDR1 is SNHLY and CDR2 is FYNNEI. The CDR3 extends over 19 amino acids. V shed 6 bases and J shed 1 base, with 24 bases lying between them. Full variable domain (outside the CDR3, taken from reference TRBV2 and TRBJ1-4): EPEVTQTPSHQVTQMGQEVILRCVPISNHLYFYWYRQILGQKVEFLVSFYNNEISEKSEIFDDQFSVERPDGSNFTLKIRSTKLEDSAMYFCASRPGPQSGLGTNEKLFFGSGTQLSVL.

The CDR3 region has the DNA TGTGCCAGCTCACCAGGAGCAGGCGACTATGGCTACACCTTC. Its translation is CASSPGAGDYGYTF. The chain is built from TRBV18 and TRBJ1-2; D not certain. The CDR3 length is 14 residues. Germline V gene lookup returns CDR1 KGHSH and CDR2 LQKENI. V was trimmed by 2 bases and J by 3 bases, leaving 10 bases between them.

This chain connects TRBV18 to TRBJ1-5; unclear D gene. CDR1 is KGHSH and CDR2 is LQKENI in the germline V gene. V shed 2 bases and J shed 5 bases, with 4 bases lying between them. The CDR3 loop spans 12 amino acids. The CDR3 DNA is TGTGCCAGCTCACCATGGGATCAGCCCCAGCATTTT. It codes for CASSPWDQPQHF.

The chain uses TRBV9 and TRBJ2-3; 8 bases fit TRBD2. The CDR3 totals 16 residues. The junction had 7 bases not matched to a gene; V was cut back by 4 bases and J by 0 bases. Germline assignment: CDR1 SGDLS and CDR2 YYNGEE. The CDR3 nucleotides read TGTGCCAGCAGCCGTCCACGGGGGGGAAGCACAGATACGCAGTATTTT. Translated: CASSRPRGGSTDTQYF. The variable domain in full, completed from reference TRBV9 and TRBJ2-3, reads DSGVTQTPKHLITATGQRVTLRCSPRSGDLSVYWYQQSLDQGLQFLIQYYNGEERAKGNILERFSAQQFPDLHSELNLSSLELGDSALYFCASSRPRGGSTDTQYFGPGTRLTVL.

The rearrangement joins TRBV7-2 to TRBJ2-7, with D uncertain. Germline-derived CDR1 and CDR2 are SGHTA and FQGNSA. The V and J ends lost 4 bases and 0 bases respectively, with 7 bases between them. The CDR3 is 13 residues long. This CDR3 reads CASSYDGSYEQYF. CDR3 nucleotide sequence: TGTGCCAGCAGCTACGACGGCTCCTACGAGCAGTACTTC. The variable domain in full, with the rest retrieved from reference TRBV7-2 and TRBJ2-7, is GAGVSQSPSNKVTEKGKDVELRCDPISGHTALYWYRQSLGQGLEFLIYFQGNSAPDKSGLPSDRFSAERTGGSVSTLTIQRTQQEDSAVYLCASSYDGSYEQYFGPGTRLTVT.

The genes are TRBV7-9 and TRBJ2-2; D is uncertain. V shed 7 bases and J shed 7 bases, with 16 bases lying between them. The CDR3 runs 14 residues. Germline assignment: CDR1 SEHNR and CDR2 FQNEAQ (reference sequence). The CDR3 DNA follows: TGTGCCAGCACCCCACGGGCCTACTACGGGGAGCTGTTTTTT. Translated: CASTPRAYYGELFF.

This clone has a count of ten or more. The chain employs TRBV11-2 and TRBJ1-6, with 7 nucleotides matching TRBD1. Germline V lookup: CDR1 SGHAT, CDR2 FQNNGV. The CDR3 spans 14 residues. V trimming: 5 bases; J trimming: 6 bases; junction bases outside the gene matches: 4. As DNA, the CDR3 is TGTGCCAGCAGCCCTAGGACAGGTAATTCACCCCTCCACTTT. Its protein is CASSPRTGNSPLHF.

CDR3 in DNA: TGTGCCAGCAGTTTAACCGGGGGGGGACATGGCTACACCTTC. Its protein is CASSLTGGGHGYTF. This chain connects TRBV27 to TRBJ1-2; a possible D gene is TRBD1 (5 bases). This CDR3 is 14 amino acids long. Trimming removed 2 bases from V and 6 bases from J, with 13 bases in between. Germline CDR1 is MNHEY and CDR2 is SMNVEV (reference sequence).

The chain joins TRBV19 to TRBJ1-2; D remains unclear. Germline CDR1 LNHDA, CDR2 SQIVND (reference sequence). With 2 bases removed from V and 4 bases from J, the gap between germline ends came to 14 bases. The CDR3 runs to 15 residues. The CDR3: CASSIRAESLYGYTF. The CDR3 nucleotides are TGTGCCAGTAGTATAAGGGCGGAGAGCCTCTATGGCTACACCTTC.

This rearrangement joins TRBV21-1 to TRBJ1-2; TRBD1, the D gene given by the table, was not confirmed from the DNA. TRBV21-1 is given as a pseudogene. The CDR3 has 14 residues. Here the CDR3 reads CASSTDISNYGYTF. The CDR3 coding sequence is TGTGCCAGCAGCACGGACATCTCTAACTATGGCTACACCTTC.

This clone was detected a few times. The chain has TRBV7-9 and TRBJ1-6; D may be TRBD1 (6 bases). Germline V gene data show CDR1 as SEHNR and CDR2 as FQNEAQ (reference sequence). Deletions cut 5 bases from V and 8 bases from J, with 16 bases between. This CDR3 is 15 amino acids long. The CDR3 bases are TGTGCCAGCAGCAGCTCGGGACACGGAGATTCACCCCTCCACTTT. Its protein is CASSSSGHGDSPLHF.

The V gene is TRBV6-5, the J gene TRBJ2-7; D possibly corresponds to TRBD1 (6 bases). The CDR3 runs 13 residues. Between the trimmed V and J ends, which lost 6 bases and 1 base, there was a span of 10 bases. Germline V gene lookup returns CDR1 MNHEY and CDR2 SVGAGI. The CDR3, as DNA: TGTGCCAGCAGACAGGGAACGTCCTACGAGCAGTACTTC. This codes for CASRQGTSYEQYF.

The chain joins TRBV9 to TRBJ2-5; 10 bases fit TRBD1. Per germline, CDR1 SGDLS and CDR2 YYNGEE. V was pared by 1 base and J by 11 bases, with 14 bases of the junction left unmatched. CDR3 length equals 16 residues. CDR3 in amino acids: CASSVSPGQGREEQYF. DNA of the CDR3: TGTGCCAGCAGCGTATCCCCGGGACAGGGGAGGGAAGAGCAGTACTTC.

The chain employs TRBV6-6 and TRBJ2-7, with D uncertain. V was shortened by 2 bases and J by 1 base, with 6 bases between the two germline ends. Germline-derived CDR1 and CDR2 are MNHNY and SVGAGI (reference sequence). The CDR3 covers 13 residues. The CDR3 nucleotides read TGTGCCAGCAGTTACATACTATCCTACGAGCAGTACTTC. As protein: CASSYILSYEQYF.

The chain joins TRBV5-1 to TRBJ2-7, with unresolved D. V lost 3 bases, J lost 0 bases, and 7 bases lay in between. The CDR3 has 13 residues. The V gene's germline CDR1 is SGHRS and CDR2 YFSETQ. The CDR3 region has the DNA TGCGCCAGCAGCTCCGAGAACTCCTACGAGCAGTACTTC. This sequence encodes CASSSENSYEQYF.

This clone occurred once. This chain uses TRBV28 with TRBJ1-3; TRBD1 might be the D (5 bases). V lost 5 bases and J 3 bases, leaving 11 bases between the germline ends. Germline-derived CDR1 and CDR2 are MDHEN and SYDVKM. The length of the CDR3 is 14 residues. CDR3 in DNA: TGTGCCAGCAGTGGGGGAGGGGATGGAAACACCATATATTTT. It specifies CASSGGGDGNTIYF.

The chain uses TRBV28 and TRBJ2-7; D possibly corresponds to TRBD1 (6 bases). The CDR3 contains 12 residues. CDR1 and CDR2 from the germline V gene are MDHEN and SYDVKM. CDR3 sequence reads: CASSSDRHEQYF. DNA of the CDR3: TGTGCTAGCTCCTCGGACAGACACGAGCAGTACTTC.

This clone is a singleton in its sample. CDR3 residues: CASSPRTGSEKLFF. The CDR3 DNA reads as TGTGCCAGCAGCCCACGGACAGGGAGTGAAAAACTGTTTTTT. The chain has TRBV7-2 and TRBJ1-4, with 8 bases lining up with TRBD1. The CDR3 contains 14 residues. Germline V CDR1 and CDR2: SGHTA, FQGNSA. J was trimmed by 7 bases and V by 5 bases; bases with no gene match: 6.

This chain uses TRBV6-6 with TRBJ1-1, with a tentative D call TRBD1 (5 bases). Germline CDR1 and CDR2: MNHNY and SVGAGI (reference sequence). Trimming pared 2 bases from V and 1 base from J, leaving 11 bases between. The CDR3 loop spans 15 amino acids. The CDR3 nucleotides read TGTGCCAGCAGTTACGGAGAGGGGAAGAACACTGAAGCTTTCTTT. Its protein product is CASSYGEGKNTEAFF.

J is TRBJ1-5 and V is TRBV30; possible D gene TRBD1, 5 bases. Germline CDR1 GTSNPN, CDR2 SVGIG (reference sequence). Deletions cut 4 bases from V and 2 bases from J, with 9 bases between. This CDR3 is 13 amino acids long. The CDR3 coding sequence is TGTGCCTGGACCCAGGGACGCAATCAGCCCCAGCATTTT. This gives the protein CAWTQGRNQPQHF.

The V call is TRBV19, the J call TRBJ2-5; TRBD2 matches at 9 bases. Germline values: CDR1 LNHDA, CDR2 SQIVND (reference sequence). This CDR3 spans 15 amino acids. V gave up 3 bases and J gave up 3 bases; unmatched junction bases: 5. The chain's CDR3 is CASSIFSGGEETQYF. The DNA for the CDR3 is TGTGCCAGTAGTATCTTTAGCGGGGGAGAAGAGACCCAGTACTTC.

The chain joins TRBV5-5 to TRBJ1-3, with D unresolved. Germline CDR1 is SGHKS and CDR2 is YYEKEE (reference sequence). This CDR3 is 13 amino acids long. Trimming removed 4 bases at V and 0 bases at J, with 5 bases between. This chain's CDR3 is CASSVSSGNTIYF. In DNA, the CDR3 is TGTGCCAGCAGCGTATCCTCTGGAAACACCATATATTTT.

This rearrangement joins TRBV2 to TRBJ2-5; 12 positions agree with TRBD2. The V and J ends lost 7 bases and 5 bases, in that order; junction bases with no gene match: 5. The CDR3 sequence is 14 residues long. CDR1 is SNHLY and CDR2 is FYNNEI in the germline V gene. The CDR3 DNA reads as TGTGCCAGCACTGGACTAGCGGGGATTGAGACCCAGTACTTC. Amino acids: CASTGLAGIETQYF.

The chain carries TRBV4-1 and TRBJ2-3; no clear D. The germline V and J ends were trimmed by 1 base and 10 bases, with 12 bases remaining between them. This CDR3 has 13 residues. The germline V gene encodes CDR1 MGHRA and CDR2 YSYEKL. The CDR3 DNA sequence: TGCGCCAGCAGCCAAGCTTCGGACGTCGCGCAGTATTTT. As protein: CASSQASDVAQYF.

This chain joins TRBV19 and TRBJ2-5; 7 nucleotides align to TRBD1. CDR3 size: 14 residues. J lost 4 bases, V lost 6 bases, and 8 bases had no gene match. Germline V gives CDR1 LNHDA, CDR2 SQIVND (reference sequence). CDR3 sequence: CASSRRQGRETQYF. Here the CDR3 DNA reads TGTGCCAGTAGCCGGAGACAGGGCCGAGAGACCCAGTACTTC.